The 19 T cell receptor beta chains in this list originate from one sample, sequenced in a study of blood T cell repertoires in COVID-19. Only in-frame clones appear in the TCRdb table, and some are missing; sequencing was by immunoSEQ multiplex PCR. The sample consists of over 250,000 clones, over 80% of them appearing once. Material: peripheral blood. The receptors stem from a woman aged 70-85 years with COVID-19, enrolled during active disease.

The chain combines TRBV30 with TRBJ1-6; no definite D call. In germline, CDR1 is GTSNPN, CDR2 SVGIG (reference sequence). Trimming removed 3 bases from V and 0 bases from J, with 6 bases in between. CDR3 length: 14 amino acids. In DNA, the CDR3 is TGTGCCTGGAGAGAGAGCTCCTATAATTCACCCCTCCACTTT. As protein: CAWRESSYNSPLHF.

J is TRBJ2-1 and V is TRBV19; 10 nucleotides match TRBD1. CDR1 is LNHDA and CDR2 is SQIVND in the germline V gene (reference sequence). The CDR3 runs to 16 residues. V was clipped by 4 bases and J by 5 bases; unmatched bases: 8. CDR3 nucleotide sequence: TGTGCCAGTAGTACATCGGGACAGGGGATTAACAATGAGCAGTTCTTC. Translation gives CASSTSGQGINNEQFF.

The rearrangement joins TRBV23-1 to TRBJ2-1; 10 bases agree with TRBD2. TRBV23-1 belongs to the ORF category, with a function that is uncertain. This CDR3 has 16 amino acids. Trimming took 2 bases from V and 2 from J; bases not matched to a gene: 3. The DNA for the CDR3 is TGCGCCAGCAGTCAACCAAGCGGGAGGGCCTACAATGAGCAGTTCTTC. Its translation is CASSQPSGRAYNEQFF.

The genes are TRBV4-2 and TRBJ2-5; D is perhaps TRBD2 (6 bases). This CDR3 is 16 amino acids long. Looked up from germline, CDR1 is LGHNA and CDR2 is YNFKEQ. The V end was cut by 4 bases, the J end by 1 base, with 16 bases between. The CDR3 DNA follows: TGTGCCAGCAGCCCAAGTGCGGGGCCACTCCAAGAGACCCAGTACTTC. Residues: CASSPSAGPLQETQYF.

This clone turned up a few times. The CDR3 bases are TGCGCCAGCAGCGGGAGGTCGGACACCGGGGAGCTGTTTTTT. It yields the protein CASSGRSDTGELFF. The chain recombines TRBV5-1 with TRBJ2-2, with D possibly TRBD2 on 6 matching bases. Germline V CDR1 and CDR2: SGHRS, YFSETQ. The CDR3 is made up of 14 amino acids. The V and J ends lost 4 bases and 3 bases respectively, with 10 bases between them.

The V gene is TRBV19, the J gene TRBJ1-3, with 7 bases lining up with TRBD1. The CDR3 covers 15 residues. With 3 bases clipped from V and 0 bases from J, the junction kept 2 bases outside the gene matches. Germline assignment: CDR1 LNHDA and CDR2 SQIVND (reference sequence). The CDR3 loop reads CASSMTGSSGNTIYF. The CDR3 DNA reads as TGTGCCAGTAGTATGACAGGGAGCTCTGGAAACACCATATATTTT.

The CDR3 reads CATSGVTGGDEQYF. The DNA of the CDR3 is TGTGCCACCAGCGGAGTGACAGGGGGGGACGAGCAGTACTTC. V is TRBV15 and J is TRBJ2-7, with TRBD1 identical over 9 bases. The CDR3 is 14 residues long. CDR1 is LNHNV, CDR2 YYDKDF, per germline (reference sequence). After removal of 5 bases from V and 5 bases from J, the junction contained 7 bases not matched to a gene.

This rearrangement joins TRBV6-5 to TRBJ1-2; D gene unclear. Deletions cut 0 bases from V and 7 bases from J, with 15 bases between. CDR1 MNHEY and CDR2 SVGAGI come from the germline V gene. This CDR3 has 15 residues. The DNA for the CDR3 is TGTGCCAGCAGTTACTCGCCAGGATCATTGGGTGGCTACACCTTC. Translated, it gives CASSYSPGSLGGYTF.

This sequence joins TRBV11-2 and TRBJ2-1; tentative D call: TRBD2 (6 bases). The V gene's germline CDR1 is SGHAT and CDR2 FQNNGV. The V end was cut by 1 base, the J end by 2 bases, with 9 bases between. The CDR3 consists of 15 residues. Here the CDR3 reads CASSLGLGAYNEQFF. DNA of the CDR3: TGTGCCAGCAGCTTAGGACTAGGGGCCTACAATGAGCAGTTCTTC.

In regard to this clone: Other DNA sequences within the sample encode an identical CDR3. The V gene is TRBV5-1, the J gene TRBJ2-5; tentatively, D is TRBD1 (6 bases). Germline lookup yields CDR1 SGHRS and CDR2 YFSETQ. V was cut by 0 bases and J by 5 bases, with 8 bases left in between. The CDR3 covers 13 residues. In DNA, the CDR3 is TGCGCCAGCAGCTTGGACAGGGCTGAGACCCAGTACTTC. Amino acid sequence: CASSLDRAETQYF.

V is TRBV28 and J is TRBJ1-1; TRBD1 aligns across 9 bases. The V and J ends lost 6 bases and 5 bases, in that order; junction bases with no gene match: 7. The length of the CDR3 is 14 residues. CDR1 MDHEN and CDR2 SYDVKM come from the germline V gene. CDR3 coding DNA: TGTGCCAGCAGAGGGACAGGGAGACGGACTGAAGCTTTCTTT. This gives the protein CASRGTGRRTEAFF.

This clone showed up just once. Written as DNA, the CDR3 is TGTGCCAGTAGTGCAGACAGGGGAGGGGTTCAAGAGACCCAGTACTTC. It is translated as CASSADRGGVQETQYF. The chain couples TRBV19 to TRBJ2-5; tentative D call: TRBD1 (8 bases). Trimming removed 5 bases from V and 2 bases from J, with 18 bases in between. Germline V gene lookup returns CDR1 LNHDA and CDR2 SQIVND (reference sequence). The CDR3 consists of 16 residues.

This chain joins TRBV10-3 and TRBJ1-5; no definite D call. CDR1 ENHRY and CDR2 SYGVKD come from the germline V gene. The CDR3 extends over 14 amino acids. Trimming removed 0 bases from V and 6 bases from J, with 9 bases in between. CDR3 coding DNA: TGTGCCATCAGTGAGTCCGTCGGGGTTCAGCCCCAGCATTTT. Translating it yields CAISESVGVQPQHF.

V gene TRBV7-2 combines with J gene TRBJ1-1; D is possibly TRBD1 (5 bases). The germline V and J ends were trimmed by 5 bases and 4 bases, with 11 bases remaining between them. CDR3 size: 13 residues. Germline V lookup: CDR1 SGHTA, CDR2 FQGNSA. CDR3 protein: CASSPRVSTEAFF. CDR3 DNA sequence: TGTGCCAGCAGCCCCAGGGTGAGCACTGAAGCTTTCTTT.

For the CDR3, the DNA is TGTGCCACCAGGACAGGGACTAATGAAAAACTGTTTTTT. It specifies CATRTGTNEKLFF. The chain carries TRBV28 and TRBJ1-4; 8 bases are a match to TRBD1. This CDR3 is built from 13 residues. Germline V CDR1 and CDR2: MDHEN, SYDVKM. V lost 10 bases to trimming and J lost 2 bases; unmatched junction nucleotides: 3.

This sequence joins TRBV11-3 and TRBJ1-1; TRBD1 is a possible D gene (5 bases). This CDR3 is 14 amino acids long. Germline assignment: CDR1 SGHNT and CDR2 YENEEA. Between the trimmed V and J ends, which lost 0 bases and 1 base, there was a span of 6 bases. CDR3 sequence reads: CASSLDGQNTEAFF. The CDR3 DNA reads TGTGCCAGCAGCTTAGACGGACAGAACACTGAAGCTTTCTTT.

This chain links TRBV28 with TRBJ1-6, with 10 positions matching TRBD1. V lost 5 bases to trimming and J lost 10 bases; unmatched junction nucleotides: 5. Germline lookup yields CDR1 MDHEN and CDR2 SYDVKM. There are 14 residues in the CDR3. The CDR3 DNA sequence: TGTGCCAGCAGTGCCGGGACAGGGGTCTCACCCCTCCACTTT. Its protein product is CASSAGTGVSPLHF.

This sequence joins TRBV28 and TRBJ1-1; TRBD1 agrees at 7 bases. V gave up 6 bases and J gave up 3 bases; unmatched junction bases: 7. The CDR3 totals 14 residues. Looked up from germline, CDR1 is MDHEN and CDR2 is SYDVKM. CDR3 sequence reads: CASSKQGFHTEAFF. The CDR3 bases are TGTGCCAGCAGCAAACAGGGGTTTCACACTGAAGCTTTCTTT.

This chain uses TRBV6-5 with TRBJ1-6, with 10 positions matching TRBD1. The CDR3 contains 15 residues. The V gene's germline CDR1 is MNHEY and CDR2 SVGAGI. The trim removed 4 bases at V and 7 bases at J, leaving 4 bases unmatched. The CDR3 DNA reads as TGTGCCAGCAGTTCGGGACAGGGGATCAATTCACCCCTCCACTTT. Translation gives CASSSGQGINSPLHF.